These T cell receptor beta chains were read from a single sample in a study of PD-1 blockade in classical Hodgkin lymphoma. Using immunoSEQ multiplex PCR, the repertoire was profiled, and TCRdb retains in-frame clones only, with some absent. Counted here are around 45,000 clones, almost 90% occurring once; the ten biggest clones make up just over 9%. The starting material was peripheral blood mononuclear cells (PBMCs), obtained at baseline. These receptors all come from a human donor with classical Hodgkin lymphoma. CDR3s include the opening cysteine and the closing phenylalanine or tryptophan. The order of the fields is J gene, clone size, V gene, CDR3 protein. Some rows mark clone size as missing; the rest say once, few, many or name a class of expanded clone.

j_call: TRBJ1-2
clone_size: NA
v_call: TRBV9
cdr3_aa: CASRSVAGNYGYTF

j_call: TRBJ1-1
clone_size: NA
v_call: TRBV10-3
cdr3_aa: CAISGDIPYTEAFF

j_call: TRBJ2-7
clone_size: NA
v_call: TRBV5-4
cdr3_aa: CASSWYRDSHEQYF

j_call: TRBJ2-7
clone_size: NA
v_call: TRBV2
cdr3_aa: CASRRGVVRYEQYF

j_call: TRBJ2-2
clone_size: NA
v_call: TRBV7-9
cdr3_aa: CASSLVTGMNTGELFF

j_call: TRBJ2-5
clone_size: once
v_call: TRBV10-3
cdr3_aa: CAISEGLAGGRETQYF

j_call: TRBJ1-5
clone_size: NA
v_call: TRBV28
cdr3_aa: CASQMEGNQPQHF

j_call: TRBJ1-5
clone_size: NA
v_call: TRBV6-1
cdr3_aa: CASKGRGINQPQHF

j_call: TRBJ2-5
clone_size: NA
v_call: TRBV29-1
cdr3_aa: CSVGGTGETQYF

j_call: TRBJ1-3
clone_size: NA
v_call: TRBV18
cdr3_aa: CASSPVPLSGNTIYF

j_call: TRBJ1-2
clone_size: NA
v_call: TRBV19
cdr3_aa: CASSIPGPISGYTF

j_call: TRBJ2-7
clone_size: NA
v_call: TRBV5-5
cdr3_aa: CASSLVDRFLDEQYF

j_call: TRBJ1-6
clone_size: few
v_call: TRBV27
cdr3_aa: CASSFAENSPLHF

j_call: TRBJ1-5
clone_size: NA
v_call: TRBV10-3
cdr3_aa: CAISGARESNQPQHF

j_call: TRBJ2-7
clone_size: once
v_call: TRBV27
cdr3_aa: CASSLDSLSYEQYF

j_call: TRBJ2-3
clone_size: NA
v_call: TRBV27
cdr3_aa: CASSLSPIYTQYF

j_call: TRBJ2-3
clone_size: NA
v_call: TRBV15
cdr3_aa: CATSRAYGPDTQYF

j_call: TRBJ1-1
clone_size: NA
v_call: TRBV28
cdr3_aa: CASSLWTDMNTEAFF

j_call: TRBJ2-3
clone_size: NA
v_call: TRBV11-3
cdr3_aa: CASSSYEGPDTQYF

j_call: TRBJ2-3
clone_size: NA
v_call: TRBV15
cdr3_aa: CATSRDLREGQGTDTQYF

j_call: TRBJ1-5
clone_size: NA
v_call: TRBV6-1
cdr3_aa: CASSGRISNQPQHF

j_call: TRBJ2-7
clone_size: NA
v_call: TRBV28
cdr3_aa: CARLCRPPIRYEQYF

j_call: TRBJ1-4
clone_size: NA
v_call: TRBV4-1
cdr3_aa: CASKTLGNEKLFF

j_call: TRBJ1-1
clone_size: NA
v_call: TRBV5-1
cdr3_aa: CASSLDANTEAFF

j_call: TRBJ1-4
clone_size: NA
v_call: TRBV5-1
cdr3_aa: CASSLAQGTGEKLFF

j_call: TRBJ2-2
clone_size: NA
v_call: TRBV11-3
cdr3_aa: CASSINGWNTGELFF

j_call: TRBJ2-7
clone_size: few
v_call: TRBV11-2
cdr3_aa: CASSLMSGRDYEQYF

j_call: TRBJ1-4
clone_size: NA
v_call: TRBV7-2
cdr3_aa: CASSRGGRSTNEKLFF

j_call: TRBJ1-1
clone_size: NA
v_call: TRBV2
cdr3_aa: CASSTRQLNTEAFF

j_call: TRBJ1-4
clone_size: NA
v_call: TRBV15
cdr3_aa: CATSSKGGGGKLFF

j_call: TRBJ1-1
clone_size: NA
v_call: TRBV6-6
cdr3_aa: CASSYVGGEAFF

j_call: TRBJ1-5
clone_size: NA
v_call: TRBV19
cdr3_aa: CASSPGGSNQPQHF

j_call: TRBJ1-1
clone_size: NA
v_call: TRBV5-4
cdr3_aa: CASSDWTGRDTEAFF

j_call: TRBJ2-1
clone_size: NA
v_call: TRBV11-3
cdr3_aa: CASSQRGSGGAHEQFF

j_call: TRBJ2-3
clone_size: NA
v_call: TRBV12-5
cdr3_aa: CAPRCYAETDTQYF

j_call: TRBJ2-3
clone_size: NA
v_call: TRBV6-1
cdr3_aa: CASVRTDTQYF

j_call: TRBJ2-3
clone_size: NA
v_call: TRBV28
cdr3_aa: CASSSSGLAGRDTQYF

j_call: TRBJ1-1
clone_size: NA
v_call: TRBV4-3
cdr3_aa: CASSQSPRGLNEAFF

j_call: TRBJ2-7
clone_size: NA
v_call: TRBV7-2
cdr3_aa: CASSPFPRTSSYEQYF

j_call: TRBJ2-1
clone_size: NA
v_call: TRBV9
cdr3_aa: CASSGSLAGDYNEQFF

j_call: TRBJ2-7
clone_size: NA
v_call: TRBV10-3
cdr3_aa: CAIGGDPYEQYF

j_call: TRBJ2-7
clone_size: NA
v_call: TRBV28
cdr3_aa: CASNAETGGYEQYF

j_call: TRBJ2-2
clone_size: NA
v_call: TRBV27
cdr3_aa: CASSFWDSSNTGELFF

j_call: TRBJ1-2
clone_size: few
v_call: TRBV14
cdr3_aa: CASSQAGGDYGYTF

j_call: TRBJ2-6
clone_size: NA
v_call: TRBV5-6
cdr3_aa: CASSLRTISNVLTF